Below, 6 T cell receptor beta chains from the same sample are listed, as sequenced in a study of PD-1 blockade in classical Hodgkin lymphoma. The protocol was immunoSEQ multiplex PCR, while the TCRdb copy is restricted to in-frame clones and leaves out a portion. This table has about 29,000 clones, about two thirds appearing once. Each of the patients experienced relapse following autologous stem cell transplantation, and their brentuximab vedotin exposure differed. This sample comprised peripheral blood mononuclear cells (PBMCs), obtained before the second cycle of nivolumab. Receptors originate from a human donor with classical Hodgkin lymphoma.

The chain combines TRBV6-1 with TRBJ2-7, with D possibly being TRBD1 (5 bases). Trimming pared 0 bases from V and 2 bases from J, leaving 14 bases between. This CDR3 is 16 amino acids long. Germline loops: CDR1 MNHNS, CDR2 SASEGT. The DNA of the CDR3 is TGTGCCAGCAGTGAAGCCCATAGTGGCAGGGCCTACGAGCAGTACTTC. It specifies CASSEAHSGRAYEQYF.

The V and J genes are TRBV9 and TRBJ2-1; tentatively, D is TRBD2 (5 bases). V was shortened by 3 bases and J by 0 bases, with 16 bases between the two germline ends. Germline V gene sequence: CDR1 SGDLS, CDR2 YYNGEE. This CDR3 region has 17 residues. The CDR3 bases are TGTGCCAGCAGCGCATCCCCTTCGAGCGGCTCCTACAATGAGCAGTTCTTC. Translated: CASSASPSSGSYNEQFF.

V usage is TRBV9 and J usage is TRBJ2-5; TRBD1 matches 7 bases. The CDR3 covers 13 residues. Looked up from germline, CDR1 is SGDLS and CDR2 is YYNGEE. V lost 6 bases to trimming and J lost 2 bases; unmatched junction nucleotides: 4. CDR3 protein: CASNRGEQETQYF. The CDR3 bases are TGTGCCAGCAACAGGGGAGAACAAGAGACCCAGTACTTC.

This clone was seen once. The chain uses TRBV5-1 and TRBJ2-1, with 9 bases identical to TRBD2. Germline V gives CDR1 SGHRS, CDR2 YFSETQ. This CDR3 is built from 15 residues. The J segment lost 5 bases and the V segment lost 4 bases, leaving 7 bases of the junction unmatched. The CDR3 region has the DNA TGCGCCAGCAGCACGCTAGCGGGGACGGACAATGAGCAGTTCTTC. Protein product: CASSTLAGTDNEQFF.

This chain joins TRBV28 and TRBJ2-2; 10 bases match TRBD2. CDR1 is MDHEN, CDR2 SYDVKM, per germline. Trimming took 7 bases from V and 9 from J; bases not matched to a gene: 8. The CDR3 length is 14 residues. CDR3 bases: TGTGCCAGCAACGGAGCGGGGGGGCGGCGGGAGCTGTTTTTT. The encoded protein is CASNGAGGRRELFF.

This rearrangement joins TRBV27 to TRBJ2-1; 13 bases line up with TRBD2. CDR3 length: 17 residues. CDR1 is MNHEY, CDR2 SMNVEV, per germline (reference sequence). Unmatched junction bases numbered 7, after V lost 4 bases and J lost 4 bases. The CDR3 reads CASSSRTSGGSYNEQFF. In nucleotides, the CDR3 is TGTGCCAGCAGTTCCAGGACTAGCGGGGGATCTTACAATGAGCAGTTCTTC.